Below, 27 T cell receptor beta chains from the same sample are listed, as sequenced in a study of blood T cells in healthy people across ages. A second PCR of about 7 to 12 cycles used a sample-barcoded 5' primer and a J-beta primer mix. TCRdb recomputed calls from the 5' RACE reads with MiXCR, one row per CDR3 protein. In the table there are approximately 1,700,000 distinct CDR3 sequences, 39% of which are singletons. The sequenced material came from blood. The origin of the receptors is a human donor in good health.

The V call is TRBV20-1, the J call TRBJ1-5; D not resolved. V gave up 3 bases and J gave up 0 bases, with 15 bases separating them. Germline V gene data show CDR1 as DFQATT and CDR2 as SNEGSKA (reference sequence). The CDR3 runs 16 residues. The CDR3 sequence: CSARRFGAYSNQPQHF. CDR3 coding DNA: TGCAGTGCTAGGAGGTTCGGAGCCTATAGCAATCAGCCCCAGCATTTT.

The chain couples TRBV5-5 to TRBJ1-1; 7 bases fit TRBD1. Trimming at V came to 1 base and at J to 4 bases, leaving 10 bases not matched to a gene. The CDR3 is 16 amino acids. Looked up from germline, CDR1 is SGHKS and CDR2 is YYEKEE (reference sequence). In DNA form, the CDR3 reads TGTGCCAGCAGCTTGTGGGTAGGGGGCGGGGGCACTGAAGCTTTCTTT. This codes for CASSLWVGGGGTEAFF.

This clonotype has a handful of counts. The chain recombines TRBV20-1 with TRBJ1-5; tentative D call: TRBD1 (5 bases). Germline loops: CDR1 DFQATT, CDR2 SNEGSKA (reference sequence). The V end lost 5 bases, the J end lost 5 bases, and 13 bases lay between the germline ends. This CDR3 comprises 13 residues. As DNA, the CDR3 is TGCAGTGCTTCCCACAGGAGGGATCAGCCCCAGCATTTT. Protein: CSASHRRDQPQHF.

This clonotype turned up a few times. The chain joins TRBV6-1 to TRBJ2-7, with a weak D call TRBD1 (6 bases). The V and J ends lost 3 bases and 2 bases respectively, with 14 bases between them. CDR3 length equals 15 residues. Germline assignment: CDR1 MNHNS and CDR2 SASEGT. As DNA, the CDR3 is TGTGCCAGCAGTGAGCAGGACAGATCCCCCTACGAGCAGTACTTC. It yields the protein CASSEQDRSPYEQYF.

The rearrangement joins TRBV10-3 to TRBJ1-1; D possibly corresponds to TRBD1 (5 bases). Trimming pared 0 bases from V and 1 base from J, leaving 9 bases between. Germline V gene sequence: CDR1 ENHRY, CDR2 SYGVKD. CDR3 length: 15 amino acids. The CDR3 DNA reads as TGTGCCATCAGTGAGTCCCCGGGGGAGAACACTGAAGCTTTCTTT. Translation: CAISESPGENTEAFF.

This chain connects TRBV5-8 to TRBJ2-5; D gene unclear. TRBJ2-7 explains the end of the DNA better; the J call may be wrong. This CDR3 has 13 residues. Germline loops: CDR1 SGHTS, CDR2 YDEGEE. This CDR3 is CASSSRRFYEQYF. In DNA form, the CDR3 reads TGTGCCAGCAGCTCGAGACGGTTCTACGAGCAGTACTTC.

The chain joins TRBV20-1 to TRBJ1-2; the D gene is possibly TRBD1 (5 bases). CDR1 and CDR2 from the germline V gene are DFQATT and SNEGSKA (reference sequence). This CDR3 has 12 residues. The V and J ends lost 4 bases and 0 bases respectively, with 6 bases between them. The CDR3 bases are TGCAGTGCTATCAGGGCTAACTATGGCTACACCTTC. It encodes CSAIRANYGYTF.

V gene TRBV6-2 or TRBV6-3 combines with J gene TRBJ2-5; no firm D call. Gene TRBJ2-4 matches the end of the DNA better, so the J call may be wrong. Looked up from germline, CDR1 is MNHEY and CDR2 is SVGEGT. The CDR3 sequence is 13 residues long. The CDR3 DNA reads as TGTGCCAGCAGCCCCGGCGGTAAGAACATTCAGTACTTC. Amino acids: CASSPGGKNIQYF.

The chain carries TRBV5-1 and TRBJ2-1; D remains unclear. Germline CDR1 SGHRS, CDR2 YFSETQ. Trimming pared 0 bases from V and 3 bases from J, leaving 10 bases between. CDR3 length equals 15 residues. CDR3 sequence reads: CASSLADGFYNEQFF. CDR3 in DNA: TGCGCCAGCAGCTTGGCCGACGGGTTCTACAATGAGCAGTTCTTC.

This clonotype was seen only a few times. V usage is TRBV3-1 and J usage is TRBJ2-4, with a weak D call TRBD1 (5 bases). The last part of the DNA fits TRBJ2-7 better; the J call may be wrong. Germline CDR1 is LGHDT and CDR2 is YNNKEL (reference sequence). The CDR3 runs 18 residues. The CDR3 coding sequence is TGTGCCAGCAGCCAAGATTCTATTGACAGTTCGAACCCCTACGAGCAGTACTTC. This encodes CASSQDSIDSSNPYEQYF.

The sample holds a few counts of this clonotype. The gene calls are TRBV7-8 and TRBJ1-4, with TRBD1 matching over 7 bases. CDR3 length equals 16 residues. The germline V gene has CDR1 SGHVS and CDR2 FQNEAQ. V lost 5 bases to trimming and J lost 5 bases; unmatched junction nucleotides: 11. CDR3 coding DNA: TGTGCCAGCAGCCCGTTGGGAGGGGGCTCCAATGAAAAACTGTTTTTT. The encoded protein is CASSPLGGGSNEKLFF.

The gene calls are TRBV25-1 and TRBJ1-1; D remains unclear. Germline assignment: CDR1 MGHDK and CDR2 SYGVNS. Trimming took 6 bases from V and 4 from J, leaving 6 bases between them. The CDR3 is made up of 11 amino acids. The CDR3 loop reads CASRLFTEAFF. CDR3 coding DNA: TGTGCCAGCAGGTTATTCACTGAAGCTTTCTTT.

On this clonotype: An end of the junction differs from the germline gene, which may be a read error. This chain uses TRBV14 with TRBJ2-2, with D possibly being TRBD1 or TRBD2 (5 bases each). This CDR3 contains 16 residues. The germline CDR1 and CDR2 sequences are SGHDN and FVKESK. The CDR3 region has the DNA TGTGCCAGCAGTCGTCCTTCAGGGTTGAACACCGGGAAGCTGTTTTTT. Translated: CASSRPSGLNTGKLFF.

V gene TRBV7-8 combines with J gene TRBJ1-1; TRBD1 matches 7 bases. Germline CDR1 reads SGHVS; CDR2 reads FQNEAQ. The CDR3 loop spans 12 amino acids. The ends lost 6 bases at V and 9 bases at J; junction bases unmatched: 7. The CDR3 DNA follows: TGTGCCAGCAGTATGACAGGGAAGCAAGCTTTCTTT. This codes for CASSMTGKQAFF. Full variable domain (outside the CDR3, taken from reference TRBV7-8 and TRBJ1-1): GAGVSQSPRYKVAKRGQDVALRCDPISGHVSLFWYQQALGQGPEFLTYFQNEAQLDKSGLPSDRFFAERPEGSVSTLKIQRTQQEDSAVYLCASSMTGKQAFFGQGTRLTVV.

The J gene is TRBJ1-1, the V gene TRBV4-1, with TRBD1 as a possible D gene (6 bases). V lost 2 bases and J lost 2, with 15 bases in between. The germline V gene encodes CDR1 MGHRA and CDR2 YSYEKL. This CDR3 has 16 amino acids. CDR3 DNA sequence: TGCGCCAGCAGCCAAAGGGAGGGGGGGGAAAACACTGAAGCTTTCTTT. This gives the protein CASSQREGGENTEAFF.

A few counts support this clonotype. The chain joins TRBV20-1 to TRBJ2-7, with TRBD1 as a possible D gene (6 bases). V was shortened by 6 bases and J by 0 bases, with 15 bases between the two germline ends. Per germline, CDR1 DFQATT and CDR2 SNEGSKA (reference sequence). This CDR3 has 14 amino acids. The CDR3 coding sequence is TGCAGTGCCATTTCCGACAGGTCCTCCTACGAGCAGTACTTC. It specifies CSAISDRSSYEQYF.

This clonotype appeared a few times. The chain is built from TRBV5-1 and TRBJ2-3; 10 bases line up with TRBD2. CDR1 and CDR2 from the germline V gene are SGHRS and YFSETQ. This CDR3 contains 16 residues. V shed 4 bases and J 4 bases; nucleotides not matched to a gene: 9. In nucleotides, the CDR3 is TGCGCCAGCAGCACTTTAAGCGGGGGGGCCCCAGATACGCAGTATTTT. Amino acids: CASSTLSGGAPDTQYF.

This clonotype was seen more than once but under ten times. CDR3 sequence: CASSLSAGAGTDTQYF. The CDR3, as DNA: TGCGCCAGCAGCTTGTCGGCAGGGGCTGGCACAGATACGCAGTATTTT. The chain is built from TRBV5-1 and TRBJ2-3; D might be TRBD1 (6 bases). This CDR3 is 16 amino acids long. CDR1 and CDR2 from the germline V gene are SGHRS and YFSETQ. V lost 1 base, J lost 1 base, and 13 bases lay in between.

This clonotype was detected a few times. The V and J genes are TRBV11-1 and TRBJ2-3, with a tentative D call TRBD2 (6 bases). The CDR3 covers 14 residues. V lost 1 base, J lost 7 bases, and 12 bases lay in between. Germline CDR1 and CDR2: SGHAT and FQDESV (reference sequence). This CDR3 is CASSLGGAGHTQYF. CDR3 DNA sequence: TGTGCCAGCAGCTTAGGCGGGGCCGGTCATACGCAGTATTTT.

This clonotype was observed once. The chain recombines TRBV5-6 with TRBJ1-2, with D perhaps matching TRBD1 (6 bases). From germline, CDR1 is SGHDT and CDR2 YYEEEE. The CDR3 totals 14 residues. V was shortened by 4 bases and J by 8 bases, with 18 bases between the two germline ends. Written as DNA, the CDR3 is TGTGCCAGCAGCCCGCGCTGGGGGGCTCGGGGCTACACCTTC. Translation: CASSPRWGARGYTF.

Only a few counts were recorded for this clonotype. J is TRBJ2-7 and V is TRBV5-5; 8 bases are shared with TRBD1. This CDR3 is 15 amino acids long. Per germline, CDR1 SGHKS and CDR2 YYEKEE (reference sequence). V was pared by 4 bases and J by 3 bases, with 9 bases of the junction left unmatched. The CDR3 coding sequence is TGTGCCAGCAGCCACCCCACCGGGACAGGCTACGAGCAGTACTTC. Translation: CASSHPTGTGYEQYF.

In this sample, this clonotype turned up many times. This chain uses TRBV29-1 with TRBJ2-4; TRBD2 is a possible D gene (6 bases). The germline V and J ends were trimmed by 3 bases and 15 bases, with 18 bases remaining between them. The CDR3 loop spans 12 amino acids. From germline, CDR1 is SQVTM and CDR2 ANQGSEA. The CDR3 region has the DNA TGCAGCGTTGACTCCGCCGGGGGAATCGGGTACTTC. It specifies CSVDSAGGIGYF.

The CDR3 nucleotides are TGTGCCAGCAGCTACACCGGCCAGCCCCAGCATTTT. Translation gives CASSYTGQPQHF. The chain combines TRBV6-2 or TRBV6-3 with TRBJ1-5; no clear D. This CDR3 comprises 12 residues. V was pared by 6 bases and J by 7 bases, with 10 bases between. Germline loops: CDR1 MNHEY, CDR2 SVGEGT.

This clonotype has just a few counts. The chain joins TRBV19 to TRBJ1-5, with D possibly being TRBD1 (5 bases). Looked up from germline, CDR1 is LNHDA and CDR2 is SQIVND (reference sequence). V was cut by 0 bases and J by 7 bases, with 13 bases left in between. The CDR3 length is 15 residues. The chain's CDR3 is CASSIDRDLRQPQHF. CDR3 DNA: TGTGCCAGTAGTATAGATCGGGACCTAAGGCAGCCCCAGCATTTT.

This clonotype was detected a few times. This chain uses TRBV4-3 with TRBJ2-3; D perhaps matches TRBD1 (6 bases). This CDR3 spans 17 amino acids. From germline, CDR1 is LGHNA and CDR2 YSLEER. Trimming took off 1 base at V and 2 bases at J, with 16 bases between the two ends. CDR3 sequence (DNA): TGCGCCAGCAGCCAAGGGGCGACGGGACAAAACACAGATACGCAGTATTTT. Its protein product is CASSQGATGQNTDTQYF.

This clonotype was recorded at least ten times. The chain joins TRBV15 to TRBJ2-7, with D possibly called TRBD1 or TRBD2 (5 bases each). Germline assignment: CDR1 LNHNV and CDR2 YYDKDF (reference sequence). Trimming removed 0 bases at V and 3 bases at J, with 9 bases between. There are 14 residues in the CDR3. The CDR3 is CATSRDQGVYEQYF. The CDR3 region has the DNA TGTGCCACCAGCAGAGATCAGGGAGTCTACGAGCAGTACTTC.

V is TRBV3-1 and J is TRBJ1-5, with a weak D call TRBD1 (5 bases). CDR3 size: 15 residues. Between the trimmed V and J ends, which lost 1 base and 3 bases, there was a span of 10 bases. Germline V lookup: CDR1 LGHDT, CDR2 YNNKEL (reference sequence). For the CDR3, the DNA is TGTGCCAGCAGCCAAGTGGCAGGGACCAATCAGCCCCAGCATTTT. It translates to CASSQVAGTNQPQHF.